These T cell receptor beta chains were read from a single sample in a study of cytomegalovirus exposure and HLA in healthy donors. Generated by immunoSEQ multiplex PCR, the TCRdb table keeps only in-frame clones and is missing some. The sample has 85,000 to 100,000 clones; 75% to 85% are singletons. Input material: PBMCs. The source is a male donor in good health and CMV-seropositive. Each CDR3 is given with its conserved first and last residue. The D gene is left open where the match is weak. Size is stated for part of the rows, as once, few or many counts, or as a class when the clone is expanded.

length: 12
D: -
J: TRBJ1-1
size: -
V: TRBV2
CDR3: CASSQQGPEAFF
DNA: TGTGCCAGCAGTCAACAGGGCCCTGAAGCTTTCTTT

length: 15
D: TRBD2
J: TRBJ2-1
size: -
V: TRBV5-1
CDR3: CASSLYGGSYNEQFF
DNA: TGCGCCAGCAGCTTGTACGGGGGGTCCTACAATGAGCAGTTCTTC

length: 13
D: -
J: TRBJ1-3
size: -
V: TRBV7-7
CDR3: CASSLGSLSTIYF
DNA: TGTGCTAGCAGCTTAGGGTCCCTCAGCACCATATATTTT

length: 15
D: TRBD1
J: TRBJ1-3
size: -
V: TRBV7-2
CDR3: CASSITGGAGNTIYF
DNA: TGTGCCAGCAGCATAACAGGGGGAGCTGGAAACACCATATATTTT

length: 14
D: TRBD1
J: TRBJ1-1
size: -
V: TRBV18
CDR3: CASSLTGMGTEAFF
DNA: TGTGCCAGCTCACTGACAGGGATGGGAACTGAAGCTTTCTTT

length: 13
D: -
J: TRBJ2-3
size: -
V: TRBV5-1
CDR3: CASSLGAADTQYF
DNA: TGCGCCAGCAGCTTGGGGGCCGCAGATACGCAGTATTTT

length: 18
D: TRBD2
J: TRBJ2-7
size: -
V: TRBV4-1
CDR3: CASSHRTSGGGLSGEQYF
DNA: TGCGCCAGCAGCCACAGGACTAGCGGGGGCGGTTTGTCGGGCGAGCAGTACTTC

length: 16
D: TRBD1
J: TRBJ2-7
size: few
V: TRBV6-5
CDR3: CASSYYFGTVTYEQYF
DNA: TGTGCCAGCAGTTACTATTTCGGGACAGTGACCTACGAGCAGTACTTC

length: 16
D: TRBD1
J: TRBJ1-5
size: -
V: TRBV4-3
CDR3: CASSQDPQGVGQPQHF
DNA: TGCGCCAGCAGCCAAGATCCCCAGGGGGTGGGTCAGCCCCAGCATTTT

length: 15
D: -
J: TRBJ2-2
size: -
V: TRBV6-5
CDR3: CASSFGSVNTGELFF
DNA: TGTGCCAGCAGTTTCGGTAGCGTGAACACCGGGGAGCTGTTTTTT

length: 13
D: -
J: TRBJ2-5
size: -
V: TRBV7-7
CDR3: CASSAGYSETQYF
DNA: TGTGCTAGCAGCGCAGGATATTCGGAGACCCAGTACTTC

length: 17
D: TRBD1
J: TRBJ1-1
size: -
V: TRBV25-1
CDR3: CASSNHWTGGRNTEAFF
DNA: TGTGCCAGCAGTAATCACTGGACAGGGGGCCGTAACACTGAAGCTTTCTTT

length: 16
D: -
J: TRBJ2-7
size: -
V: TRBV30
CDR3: CAWRRPWSLSSYEQYF
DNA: TGTGCCTGGAGAAGACCATGGAGTCTCAGCTCCTACGAGCAGTACTTC

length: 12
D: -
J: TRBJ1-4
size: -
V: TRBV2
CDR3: CASSELGGKLFF
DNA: TGTGCCAGCAGTGAATTGGGGGGAAAACTGTTTTTT

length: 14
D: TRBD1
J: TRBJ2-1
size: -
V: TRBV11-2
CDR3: CASTRDRVYNEQFF
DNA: TGTGCCAGCACCCGGGACAGGGTCTACAATGAGCAGTTCTTC

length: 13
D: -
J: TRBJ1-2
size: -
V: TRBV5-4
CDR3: CASSPEGFGGYTF
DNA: TGTGCCAGCAGCCCGGAGGGTTTTGGGGGCTACACCTTC